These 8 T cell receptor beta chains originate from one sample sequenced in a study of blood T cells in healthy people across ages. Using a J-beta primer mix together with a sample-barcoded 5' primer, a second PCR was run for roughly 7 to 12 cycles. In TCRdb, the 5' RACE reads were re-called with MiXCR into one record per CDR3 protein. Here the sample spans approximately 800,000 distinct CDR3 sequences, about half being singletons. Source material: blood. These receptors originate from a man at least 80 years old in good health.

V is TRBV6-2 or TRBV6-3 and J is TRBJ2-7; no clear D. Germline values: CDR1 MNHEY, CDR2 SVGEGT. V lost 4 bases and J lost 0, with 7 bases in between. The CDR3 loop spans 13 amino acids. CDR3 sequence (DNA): TGTGCCAGCAGTTTACATCTCTCCTACGAGCAGTACTTC. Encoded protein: CASSLHLSYEQYF.

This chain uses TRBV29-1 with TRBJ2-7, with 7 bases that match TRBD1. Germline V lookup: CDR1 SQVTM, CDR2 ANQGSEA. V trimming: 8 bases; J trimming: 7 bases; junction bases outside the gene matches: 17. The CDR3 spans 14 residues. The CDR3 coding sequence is TGCAGCACATCCGGGACAGCGACTTACAATGAGCAGTACTTC. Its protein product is CSTSGTATYNEQYF.

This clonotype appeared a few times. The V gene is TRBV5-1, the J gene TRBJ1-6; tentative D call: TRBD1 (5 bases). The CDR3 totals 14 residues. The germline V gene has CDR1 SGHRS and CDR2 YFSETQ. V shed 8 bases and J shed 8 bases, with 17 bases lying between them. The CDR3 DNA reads TGCGCCAGGACAACTGGAGGGGCTTATTCACCCCTCCACTTT. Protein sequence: CARTTGGAYSPLHF.

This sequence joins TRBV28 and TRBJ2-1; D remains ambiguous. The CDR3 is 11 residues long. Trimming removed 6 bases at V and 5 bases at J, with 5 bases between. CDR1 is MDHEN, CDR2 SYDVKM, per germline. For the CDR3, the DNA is TGTGCCAGCAGCATAGACAATGAGCAGTTCTTC. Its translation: CASSIDNEQFF.

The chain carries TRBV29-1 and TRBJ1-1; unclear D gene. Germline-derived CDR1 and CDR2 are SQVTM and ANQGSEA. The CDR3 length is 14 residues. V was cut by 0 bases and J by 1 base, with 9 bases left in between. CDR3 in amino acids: CSVEERFGNTEAFF. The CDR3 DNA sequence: TGCAGCGTTGAAGAGAGGTTCGGGAACACTGAAGCTTTCTTT.

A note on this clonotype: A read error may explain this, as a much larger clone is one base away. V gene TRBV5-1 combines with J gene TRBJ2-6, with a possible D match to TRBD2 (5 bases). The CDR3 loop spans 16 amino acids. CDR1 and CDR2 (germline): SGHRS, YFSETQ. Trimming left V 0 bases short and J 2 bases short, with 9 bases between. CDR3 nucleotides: TGCGCCAGCAGCTTGGTGGCCGGGACTGGGGCCAACGTCCTGACTTTC. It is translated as CASSLVAGTGANVLTF.

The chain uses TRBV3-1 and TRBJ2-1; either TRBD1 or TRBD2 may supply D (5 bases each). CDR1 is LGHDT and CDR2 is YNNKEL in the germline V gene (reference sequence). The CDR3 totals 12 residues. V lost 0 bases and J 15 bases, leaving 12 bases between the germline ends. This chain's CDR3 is CASSQDRGTRFF. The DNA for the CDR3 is TGTGCCAGCAGCCAAGATCGGGGCACTCGGTTCTTC.

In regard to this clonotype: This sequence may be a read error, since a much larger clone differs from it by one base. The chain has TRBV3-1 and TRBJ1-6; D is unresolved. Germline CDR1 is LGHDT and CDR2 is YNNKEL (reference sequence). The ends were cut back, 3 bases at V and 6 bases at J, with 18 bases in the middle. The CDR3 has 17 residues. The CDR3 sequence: CASSQAGGPEVNSPLHF. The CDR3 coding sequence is TGTGCCAGCAGCCAGGCGGGCGGCCCGGAGGTTAATTCACCCCTCCACTTT. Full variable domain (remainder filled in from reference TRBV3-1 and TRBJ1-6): DTAVSQTPKYLVTQMGNDKSIKCEQNLGHDTMYWYKQDSKKFLKIMFSYNNKELIINETVPNRFSPKSPDKAHLNLHINSLELGDSAVYFCASSQAGGPEVNSPLHFGNGTRLTVT.